This entry lists 22 T cell receptor beta chains sequenced from one sample in a study of beta chain features in type 1 diabetes. The study, taken as a whole, reports: When Type 1 diabetes patients were examined, their TCRB CDR3s proved moderately but significantly shorter in all four CD4+ subsets.

The authors reverse transcribed all of the isolated RNA, so sequencing captured expressed TCRB transcripts. Only in-frame clones appear in the TCRdb table, and some are missing; sequencing was by immunoSEQ multiplex PCR. The sample lists about 260,000 clones, roughly 24% seen once, with over 0.01% in the top ten. No antigen has been assigned to these receptors. Sample: naive CD4+ T cells from blood. The receptors come from a woman aged 25 to 45 with type 1 diabetes.

The sample holds a few counts of this clone. CDR3 sequence (DNA): TGTGCCAGCAGTGATTATCGACAGGGCTATGGCTACACCTTC. Translation gives CASSDYRQGYGYTF. The chain links TRBV25-1 to TRBJ1-2; 7 bases are a match to TRBD1. V lost 3 bases to trimming and J lost 4 bases; unmatched junction nucleotides: 5. CDR3 size: 14 residues. Germline lookup yields CDR1 MGHDK and CDR2 SYGVNS.

The chain combines TRBV11-2 with TRBJ2-3; D is uncertain. The germline CDR1 and CDR2 sequences are SGHAT and FQNNGV. V lost 7 bases and J 4 bases, leaving 12 bases between the germline ends. The CDR3 is made up of 13 amino acids. CDR3 nucleotides: TGTGCCAGCAACTCCCCCCGCCCAGATACGCAGTATTTT. Translating it yields CASNSPRPDTQYF.

The chain employs TRBV2 and TRBJ2-1, with 10 bases that match TRBD1. V lost 4 bases and J lost 9; bases outside the gene matches: 9. The germline V gene has CDR1 SNHLY and CDR2 FYNNEI. This CDR3 contains 15 residues. CDR3 region: CASSATGQGRGEQFF. In DNA form, the CDR3 reads TGTGCCAGCAGTGCAACGGGACAGGGGCGAGGTGAGCAGTTCTTC.

The chain uses TRBV30 and TRBJ2-3; D is possibly TRBD1 (5 bases). This CDR3 has 15 amino acids. Germline values: CDR1 GTSNPN, CDR2 SVGIG (reference sequence). V was cut by 2 bases and J by 0 bases, with 12 bases left in between. In nucleotides, the CDR3 is TGTGCCTGGAGTTACGGTGGGGCTAGCACAGATACGCAGTATTTT. Translation gives CAWSYGGASTDTQYF.

V gene TRBV6-5 combines with J gene TRBJ2-2; weak D call: TRBD2 (6 bases). Germline assignment: CDR1 MNHEY and CDR2 SVGAGI. There are 15 residues in the CDR3. V lost 2 bases and J lost 2, with 9 bases in between. The CDR3 here is CASSYVRDNTGELFF. CDR3 DNA sequence: TGTGCCAGCAGTTACGTGCGGGACAACACCGGGGAGCTGTTTTTT.

The chain uses TRBV2 and TRBJ1-1; D ambiguous. The CDR3 runs to 15 residues. Deletions cut 5 bases from V and 0 bases from J, with 13 bases between. Germline CDR1 SNHLY, CDR2 FYNNEI. In DNA, the CDR3 is TGTGCCAGCAGTCCCCACGGTCTGTTGAACACTGAAGCTTTCTTT. Translation: CASSPHGLLNTEAFF.

The sample holds a few counts of this clone. At the DNA level, this CDR3 is encoded by other sequences in the same sample as well. The rearrangement uses TRBV18 and TRBJ1-5, with 7 bases fitting TRBD1. In germline, CDR1 is KGHSH, CDR2 LQKENI. The CDR3 covers 13 residues. The V gene end was trimmed by 6 bases and the J gene end by 4 bases; junction bases not matched to a gene: 3. The CDR3 protein is CASSPDRNQPQHF. For the CDR3, the DNA is TGTGCCAGCTCGCCGGACAGGAATCAGCCCCAGCATTTT.

This clone was detected a few times. The chain recombines TRBV29-1 with TRBJ2-7, with D hard to call. V dropped 7 bases and J dropped 6 bases, with 13 bases sitting between them. From germline, CDR1 is SQVTM and CDR2 ANQGSEA. This CDR3 has 11 amino acids. CDR3 sequence: CSAATHFEQYF. The CDR3 DNA reads as TGCAGCGCAGCGACTCATTTCGAGCAGTACTTC.

The V call is TRBV6-5, the J call TRBJ2-1, with TRBD2 matching 8 bases. The germline V gene encodes CDR1 MNHEY and CDR2 SVGAGI. CDR3 length: 15 residues. V trimming: 1 base; J trimming: 6 bases; junction bases outside the gene matches: 5. CDR3 nucleotides: TGTGCCAGCAGTTACTTTACGGGAGGGGGCAATGAGCAGTTCTTC. Translating it yields CASSYFTGGGNEQFF.

The table lists this clone with a few counts. This sequence joins TRBV15 and TRBJ1-1, with D maybe TRBD1 (5 bases). With 5 bases removed from V and 0 bases from J, the gap between germline ends came to 10 bases. Germline loops: CDR1 LNHNV, CDR2 YYDKDF (reference sequence). CDR3 size: 14 residues. Here the CDR3 DNA reads TGTGCCACCAGCCCACAGGCTATGAACACTGAAGCTTTCTTT. This codes for CATSPQAMNTEAFF.

The chain is built from TRBV7-2 and TRBJ2-7; 9 positions match TRBD2. This CDR3 contains 17 residues. V shed 1 base, J shed 0 bases, and the junction held 7 bases outside the gene matches. In germline, CDR1 is SGHTA, CDR2 FQGNSA. The CDR3 nucleotides read TGTGCCAGCAGCTTAGGTGGTAGCGGGGGCCCCTCCTACGAGCAGTACTTC. It translates to CASSLGGSGGPSYEQYF. The whole variable domain, remainder taken from reference TRBV7-2 and TRBJ2-7, is GAGVSQSPSNKVTEKGKDVELRCDPISGHTALYWYRQSLGQGLEFLIYFQGNSAPDKSGLPSDRFSAERTGGSVSTLTIQRTQQEDSAVYLCASSLGGSGGPSYEQYFGPGTRLTVT.

The V call is TRBV6-5, the J call TRBJ2-7; 7 bases fit TRBD2. Germline V gene sequence: CDR1 MNHEY, CDR2 SVGAGI. The CDR3 covers 11 residues. After removal of 4 bases from V and 9 bases from J, the junction contained 3 bases not matched to a gene. CDR3 amino acids: CASSFGGWQYF. The CDR3 bases are TGTGCCAGCAGTTTCGGGGGGTGGCAGTACTTC.

This clone was seen a handful of times. Within the sample, other DNA sequences also encode this same CDR3. This chain links TRBV30 with TRBJ2-1; D is unclear. In germline, CDR1 is GTSNPN, CDR2 SVGIG (reference sequence). CDR3 size: 12 residues. Trimming shortened V by 2 bases and J by 4 bases, and 6 bases separated the two germline ends. The CDR3 bases are TGTGCCTGGAGTAGAACTTACAATGAGCAGTTCTTC. It encodes CAWSRTYNEQFF.

This clone is a singleton in its sample. This chain connects TRBV9 to TRBJ1-1; tentatively, D is TRBD1 (5 bases). The germline gives CDR1 SGDLS, CDR2 YYNGEE. With 4 bases removed from V and 10 bases from J, the gap between germline ends came to 14 bases. The CDR3 totals 12 residues. The CDR3 nucleotides are TGTGCCAGCAGCCCCGGGCTGGGGGGAGCTTTCTTT. Translated: CASSPGLGGAFF.

This clone has more than one count but fewer than ten. CDR3 region: CAWSSNRGEGGYTF. CDR3 DNA: TGTGCCTGGTCCTCCAATCGGGGGGAAGGGGGCTACACCTTC. The rearrangement uses TRBV30 and TRBJ1-2; D may be TRBD1 (5 bases). The ends were cut back, 5 bases at V and 8 bases at J, with 21 bases in the middle. In germline, CDR1 is GTSNPN, CDR2 SVGIG (reference sequence). This CDR3 has 14 residues.

This clone was seen a handful of times. V gene TRBV7-3 combines with J gene TRBJ2-5; TRBD2 matches at 9 bases. This CDR3 comprises 15 residues. The trim removed 3 bases at V and 3 bases at J, leaving 5 bases unmatched. Germline V gene lookup returns CDR1 SGHTA and CDR2 FQGTGA. CDR3 in DNA: TGTGCCAGCAGCTTCCAGCGGGGGGAAAAAGAGACCCAGTACTTC. Translating gives CASSFQRGEKETQYF. Full variable domain (outside the CDR3, taken from reference TRBV7-3 and TRBJ2-5): GAGVSQTPSNKVTEKGKYVELRCDPISGHTALYWYRQSLGQGPEFLIYFQGTGAADDSGLPNDRFFAVRPEGSVSTLKIQRTERGDSAVYLCASSFQRGEKETQYFGPGTRLLVL.

This clone was picked up a small number of times. CDR3 sequence: CASSLAYSLSYEQYF. Here the CDR3 DNA reads TGTGCCAGCAGCTTAGCATACTCCCTCTCCTACGAGCAGTACTTC. This rearrangement joins TRBV7-2 to TRBJ2-7; no firm D call. The germline V and J ends were trimmed by 0 bases and 0 bases, with 9 bases remaining between them. This CDR3 comprises 15 residues. The germline gives CDR1 SGHTA, CDR2 FQGNSA.

The CDR3 is CASSERNGETQYF. The CDR3 DNA reads as TGTGCCAGCAGTGAAAGAAACGGGGAGACCCAGTACTTC. This rearrangement joins TRBV25-1 to TRBJ2-5; D call uncertain. CDR1 and CDR2 (germline): MGHDK, SYGVNS. The CDR3 runs to 13 residues. The V gene lost 2 bases and the J gene lost 5 bases, with 9 bases spanning the gap. The variable domain in full, with the rest retrieved from reference TRBV25-1 and TRBJ2-5, is EADIYQTPRYLVIGTGKKITLECSQTMGHDKMYWYQQDPGMELHLIHYSYGVNSTEKGDLSSESTVSRIRTEHFPLTLESARPSHTSQYLCASSERNGETQYFGPGTRLLVL.

This chain links TRBV5-6 with TRBJ1-1; D is perhaps TRBD1 (5 bases). The V gene's germline CDR1 is SGHDT and CDR2 YYEEEE. This CDR3 has 14 amino acids. The germline V and J ends were trimmed by 4 bases and 4 bases, with 14 bases remaining between them. The CDR3, as DNA: TGTGCCAGCAGCCCCCGAAGGACATCCACTGAAGCTTTCTTT. Translated: CASSPRRTSTEAFF.

In its sample, this clone was seen a few times. The V gene is TRBV7-3, the J gene TRBJ2-5; D possibly corresponds to TRBD2 (5 bases). This CDR3 has 13 amino acids. The V end lost 6 bases, the J end lost 2 bases, and 10 bases lay between the germline ends. CDR1 and CDR2 from the germline V gene are SGHTA and FQGTGA. The CDR3 spells CASSLGGQETQYF. CDR3 DNA: TGTGCCAGCAGTTTAGGAGGTCAAGAGACCCAGTACTTC. Full variable domain (rest looked up from reference TRBV7-3 and TRBJ2-5): GAGVSQTPSNKVTEKGKYVELRCDPISGHTALYWYRQSLGQGPEFLIYFQGTGAADDSGLPNDRFFAVRPEGSVSTLKIQRTERGDSAVYLCASSLGGQETQYFGPGTRLLVL.

This chain connects TRBV6-6 to TRBJ2-7, with 8 bases fitting TRBD1. The V and J ends lost 7 bases and 4 bases, in that order; junction bases with no gene match: 9. Germline V CDR1 and CDR2: MNHNY, SVGAGI (reference sequence). CDR3 size: 14 residues. The CDR3 here is CASIRQGMGYEQYF. DNA for the CDR3: TGTGCCAGCATTCGACAGGGGATGGGATACGAGCAGTACTTC.

This clone was seen a handful of times. The rearrangement uses TRBV29-1 and TRBJ2-6; TRBD1 agrees at 7 bases. The J segment lost 1 base and the V segment lost 0 bases, leaving 9 bases of the junction unmatched. Germline lookup yields CDR1 SQVTM and CDR2 ANQGSEA. The CDR3 has 18 amino acids. CDR3 in amino acids: CSVEDQEGALSGANVLTF. The CDR3 region has the DNA TGCAGCGTTGAAGACCAAGAGGGGGCACTATCTGGGGCCAACGTCCTGACTTTC.